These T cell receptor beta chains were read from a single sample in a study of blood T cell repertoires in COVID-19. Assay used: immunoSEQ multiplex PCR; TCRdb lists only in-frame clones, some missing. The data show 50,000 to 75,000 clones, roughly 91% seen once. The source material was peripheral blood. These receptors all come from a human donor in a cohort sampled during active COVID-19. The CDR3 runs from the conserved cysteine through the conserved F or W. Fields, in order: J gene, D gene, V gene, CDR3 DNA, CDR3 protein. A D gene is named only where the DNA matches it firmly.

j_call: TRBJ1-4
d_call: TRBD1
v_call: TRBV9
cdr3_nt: TGTGCCAGCAGCTTCACTACCGGGACAGGAGATGAAAAACTGTTTTTT
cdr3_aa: CASSFTTGTGDEKLFF

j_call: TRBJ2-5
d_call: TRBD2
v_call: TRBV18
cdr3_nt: TGTGCCAGCTCACTAGCGGGAGGCGAGACCCAGTACTTC
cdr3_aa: CASSLAGGETQYF

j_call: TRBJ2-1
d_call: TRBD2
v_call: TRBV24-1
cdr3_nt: TGTGCCACCAGTGATTCAAGCGGGAGGGACTACAATGAGCAGTTCTTC
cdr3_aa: CATSDSSGRDYNEQFF

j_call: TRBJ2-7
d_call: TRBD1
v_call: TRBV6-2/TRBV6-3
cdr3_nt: TGTGCCAGCAGTGCACCGGGACAGGGGGCCTACGAGCAGTACTTC
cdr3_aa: CASSAPGQGAYEQYF

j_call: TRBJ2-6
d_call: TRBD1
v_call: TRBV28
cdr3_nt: TGTGCCAGCAGTCCCCCGACAGGGACGGGGGCCAACGTCCTGACTTTC
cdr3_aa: CASSPPTGTGANVLTF

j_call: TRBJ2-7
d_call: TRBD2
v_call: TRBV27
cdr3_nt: TGTGCCAGCAGTAAACTAGCGGGAGGTGCCTACGAGCAGTACTTC
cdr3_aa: CASSKLAGGAYEQYF

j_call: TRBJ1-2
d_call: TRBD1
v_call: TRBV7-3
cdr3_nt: TGTGCCAGCAGCCCAACAGGGGGCCATGGCTACACCTTC
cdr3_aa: CASSPTGGHGYTF

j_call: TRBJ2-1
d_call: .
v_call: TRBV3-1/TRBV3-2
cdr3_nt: TGTGCCAGCAGTCTCAGTCGTAGGGGTGAGCAGTTCTTC
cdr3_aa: CASSLSRRGEQFF

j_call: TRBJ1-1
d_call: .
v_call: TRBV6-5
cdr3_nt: TGTGCCAGCAGCCACACGAACACTGAAGCTTTCTTT
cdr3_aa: CASSHTNTEAFF

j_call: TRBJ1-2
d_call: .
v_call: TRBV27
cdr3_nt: TGTGCCAGCAGTTCTGGACGGGAATATGGCTACACCTTC
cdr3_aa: CASSSGREYGYTF

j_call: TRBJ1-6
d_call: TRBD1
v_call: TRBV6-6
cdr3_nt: TGTGCCAGCAGTCCCCAACGGGACAGGGGGCTAGAGAATCACTTT
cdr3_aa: CASSPQRDRGLENHF

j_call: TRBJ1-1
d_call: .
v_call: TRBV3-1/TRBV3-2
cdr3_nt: TGTGCCAGCAGCCAAGAGGGATGGGAGACTGAAGCTTTCTTT
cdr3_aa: CASSQEGWETEAFF

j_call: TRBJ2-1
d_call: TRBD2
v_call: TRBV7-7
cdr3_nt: TGTGCTAGCAGCTTATTACTAGCGGGAGGGCCCGGCTACAATGAGCAGTTCTTC
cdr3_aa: CASSLLLAGGPGYNEQFF

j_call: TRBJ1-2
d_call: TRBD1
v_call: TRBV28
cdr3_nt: TGTGCCAGCAGTTTTCTCGGCAGGGGGATCTATGGCTACACCTTC
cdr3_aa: CASSFLGRGIYGYTF

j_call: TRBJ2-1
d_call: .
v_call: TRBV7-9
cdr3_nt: TGTGCCAGCAGTTCACCCGAGGCTTCGGGGAGGTCCTCCTACAATGAGCAGTTCTTC
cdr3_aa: CASSSPEASGRSSYNEQFF

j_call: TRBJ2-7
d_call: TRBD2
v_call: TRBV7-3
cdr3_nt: TGTGCCAGCAGCTTAACAGCAGGACTAGTATACGAGCAGTACTTC
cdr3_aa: CASSLTAGLVYEQYF

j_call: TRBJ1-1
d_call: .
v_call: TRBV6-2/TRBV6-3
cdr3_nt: TGTGCCAGCAGTTACTCGAAGCAACAGCACACTGAAGCTTTCTTT
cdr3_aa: CASSYSKQQHTEAFF